This record concerns one TCR beta chain sequence. TCRdb's table, derived via immunoSEQ multiplex PCR, lists solely in-frame clones and lacks some. The sample consists of 200,000 or so clones, around 82% of them appearing once. The sample originates from a study of blood T cell repertoires in COVID-19. Overall study context: COVID-19 samples collected from the United States, Italy and Spain covered acute and convalescent phases.

The CDR3 spans 16 residues. J was trimmed by 0 bases and V by 2 bases; bases with no gene match: 4. The V gene's germline CDR1 is LNHNV and CDR2 YYDKDF (reference sequence). Individuals drawn from approximately 26 US areas were roughly 18 to 89 years old. In Cohort 3, a recovered donor had either two negative PCRs, clearance, or symptom resolution. The clonotype comes from a middle-aged man who had recovered from COVID-19. The sequenced sample consisted of PBMCs or T cells enriched from blood (not recorded which). This chain uses TRBV15 with TRBJ2-1; 7 nucleotides agree with TRBD1. The CDR3 spells CATSRRRGSSYNEQFF. CDR3 bases: TGTGCCACCAGCAGACGCAGGGGGAGCTCCTACAATGAGCAGTTCTTC.